This is a list of T cell receptor beta chains from one sample in a study of blood T cell repertoires in COVID-19. Measured with immunoSEQ multiplex PCR; TCRdb has only the in-frame clones, and not every one. Among 250,000 to 300,000 clones listed, roughly four fifths were seen once. Sequencing was done on a sample of PBMCs or T cells enriched from blood (not recorded which). These receptors were obtained from a man aged 45-65 years who had recovered from COVID-19. CDR3s leave out the opening cysteine and the closing phenylalanine or tryptophan.

V: TRBV29-1
length: 12
CDR3: SVSIHGAKNIQY

V: TRBV7-2
length: 16
CDR3: ASSPQILGRAVADTQY

V: TRBV11-2
length: 11
CDR3: ASRSTGGVGYT

V: TRBV9
length: 14
CDR3: ASSLWTGATNEKLF

V: TRBV4-2
length: 14
CDR3: ASSQGSREMVYEQY

V: TRBV7-2
length: 12
CDR3: ASSLDGRGDTQY

V: TRBV7-3
length: 11
CDR3: ASSLNGGDTIY

V: TRBV6-5
length: 10
CDR3: ASTYLAGELF

V: TRBV6-5
length: 13
CDR3: ASRSTSGASYEQY

V: TRBV10-2
length: 13
CDR3: ASSVTGAVGNEQF

V: TRBV11-2
length: 11
CDR3: ASSFSGSEKLF

V: TRBV30
length: 11
CDR3: AWRRVSGNTIY

V: TRBV7-3
length: 13
CDR3: ASSLTGRDSYEQY

V: TRBV3-1/TRBV3-2
length: 11
CDR3: ASTGTTSREQF

V: TRBV2
length: 15
CDR3: ASRALVGLELGFEQF

V: TRBV19
length: 11
CDR3: ASSIRGADEQF

V: TRBV19
length: 13
CDR3: ASSPRTGSIETQY

V: TRBV7-8
length: 13
CDR3: ASSAGPQNTGELF

V: TRBV3-1/TRBV3-2
length: 14
CDR3: ASSRYWDTIKNIQY

V: TRBV7-2
length: 13
CDR3: ASSIGEAHLDTQY

V: TRBV19
length: 15
CDR3: ASSTFSAGSMNTEAF

V: TRBV3-1/TRBV3-2
length: 12
CDR3: ASSPKAAGVEQF

V: TRBV27
length: 9
CDR3: ASGINSPLH

V: TRBV15
length: 11
CDR3: ATSRDSRDEQY

V: TRBV7-2
length: 12
CDR3: ASSSSGGTDTQY

V: TRBV5-6
length: 15
CDR3: ASSRYLGDRDGQPQH

V: TRBV7-3
length: 13
CDR3: ASSSTSGSSDTQY

V: TRBV5-1
length: 15
CDR3: ASSLSSGQLLTGGYT

V: TRBV13
length: 13
CDR3: ASSSPDRGRYEQY

V: TRBV7-9
length: 10
CDR3: ASSPPGPEQY

V: TRBV6-5
length: 14
CDR3: ASSYSPGQSSYEQY

V: TRBV11-3
length: 14
CDR3: ASSLVGSGGGNEQF

V: TRBV5-1
length: 13
CDR3: ASSLVGDIGNTIY

V: TRBV19
length: 13
CDR3: ASNPTGLIYNEQF

V: TRBV9
length: 13
CDR3: ASSADRLLWGGYT

V: TRBV30
length: 12
CDR3: AWRDRGRNSPLH

V: TRBV24-1
length: 11
CDR3: ATSDQADEKLF

V: TRBV15
length: 13
CDR3: ATSAPGMAKNIQY

V: TRBV2
length: 12
CDR3: ASSERLSYGEQY

V: TRBV6-5
length: 12
CDR3: ASSTDRGSYEQY

V: TRBV16
length: 12
CDR3: ASSHYRAAYEQY

V: TRBV18
length: 13
CDR3: ASSQGQGERQPQH

V: TRBV2
length: 13
CDR3: ATSPGGDPTGELF

V: TRBV18
length: 14
CDR3: ASSPFGSSYNSPLH

V: TRBV10-3
length: 12
CDR3: AIRQGPWNTEAF